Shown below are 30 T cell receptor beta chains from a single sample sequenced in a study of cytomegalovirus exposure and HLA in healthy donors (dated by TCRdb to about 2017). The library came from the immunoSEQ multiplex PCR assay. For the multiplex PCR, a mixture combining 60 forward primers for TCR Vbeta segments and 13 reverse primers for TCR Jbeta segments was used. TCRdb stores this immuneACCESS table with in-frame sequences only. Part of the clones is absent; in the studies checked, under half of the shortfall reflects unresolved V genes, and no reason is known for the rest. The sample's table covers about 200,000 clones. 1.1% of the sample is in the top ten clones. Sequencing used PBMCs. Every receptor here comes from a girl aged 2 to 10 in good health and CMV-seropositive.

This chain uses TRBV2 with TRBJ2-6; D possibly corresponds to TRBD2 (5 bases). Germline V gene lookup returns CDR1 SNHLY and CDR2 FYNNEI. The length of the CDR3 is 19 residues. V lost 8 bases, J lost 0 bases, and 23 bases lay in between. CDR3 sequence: CASAIASGLGSSGANVLTF. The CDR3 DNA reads TGTGCCAGCGCCATAGCCAGCGGACTGGGGTCCTCTGGGGCCAACGTCCTGACTTTC.

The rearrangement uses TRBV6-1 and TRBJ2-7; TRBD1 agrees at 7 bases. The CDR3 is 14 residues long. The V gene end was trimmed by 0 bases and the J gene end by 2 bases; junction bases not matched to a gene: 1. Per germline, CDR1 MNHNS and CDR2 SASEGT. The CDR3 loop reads CASSEAGQPYEQYF. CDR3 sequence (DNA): TGTGCCAGCAGTGAAGCGGGACAGCCCTACGAGCAGTACTTC.

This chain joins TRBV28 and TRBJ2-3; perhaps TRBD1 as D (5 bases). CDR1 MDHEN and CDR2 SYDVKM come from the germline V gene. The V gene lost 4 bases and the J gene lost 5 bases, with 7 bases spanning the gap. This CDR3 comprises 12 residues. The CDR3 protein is CASSSQGDTQYF. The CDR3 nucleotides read TGTGCCAGCAGTTCCCAGGGAGATACGCAGTATTTT.

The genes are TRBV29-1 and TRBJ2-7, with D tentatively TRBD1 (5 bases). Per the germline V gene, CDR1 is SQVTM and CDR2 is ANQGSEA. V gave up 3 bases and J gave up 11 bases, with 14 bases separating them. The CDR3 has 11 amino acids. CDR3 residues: CSVEWGGQEYF. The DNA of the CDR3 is TGCAGCGTTGAGTGGGGCGGACAAGAGTACTTC.

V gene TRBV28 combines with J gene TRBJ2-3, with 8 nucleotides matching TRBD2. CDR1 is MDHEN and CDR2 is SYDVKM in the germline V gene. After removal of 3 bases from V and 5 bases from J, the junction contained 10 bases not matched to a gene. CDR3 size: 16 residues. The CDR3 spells CASSLSLYSGKDTQYF. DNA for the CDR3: TGTGCCAGCAGTTTGTCCCTCTATAGCGGGAAAGATACGCAGTATTTT.

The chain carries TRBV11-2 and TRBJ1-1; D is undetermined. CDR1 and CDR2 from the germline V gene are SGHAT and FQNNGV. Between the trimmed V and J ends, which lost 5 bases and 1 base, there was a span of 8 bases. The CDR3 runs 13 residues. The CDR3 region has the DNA TGTGCCAGCAGCCCGCGGGGGAACACTGAAGCTTTCTTT. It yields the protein CASSPRGNTEAFF.

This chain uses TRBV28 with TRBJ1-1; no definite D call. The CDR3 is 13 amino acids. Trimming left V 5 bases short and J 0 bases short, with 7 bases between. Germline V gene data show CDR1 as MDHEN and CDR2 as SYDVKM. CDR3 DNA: TGTGCCAGCAGTCTATTTATGAACACTGAAGCTTTCTTT. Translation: CASSLFMNTEAFF.

The CDR3 sequence: CASSLVLAGVFNEQFF. The DNA for the CDR3 is TGCGCCAGCAGCTTGGTTCTAGCGGGAGTATTCAATGAGCAGTTCTTC. The V call is TRBV5-1, the J call TRBJ2-1, with 10 bases fitting TRBD2. The CDR3 is 16 amino acids. With 0 bases clipped from V and 6 bases from J, the junction kept 6 bases outside the gene matches. Germline CDR1 SGHRS, CDR2 YFSETQ.

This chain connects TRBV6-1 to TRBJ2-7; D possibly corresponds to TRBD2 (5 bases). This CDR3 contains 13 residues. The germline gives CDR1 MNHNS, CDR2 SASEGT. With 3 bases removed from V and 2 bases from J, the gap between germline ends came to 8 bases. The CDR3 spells CASSEQLAYEQYF. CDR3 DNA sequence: TGTGCCAGCAGTGAGCAACTAGCCTACGAGCAGTACTTC.

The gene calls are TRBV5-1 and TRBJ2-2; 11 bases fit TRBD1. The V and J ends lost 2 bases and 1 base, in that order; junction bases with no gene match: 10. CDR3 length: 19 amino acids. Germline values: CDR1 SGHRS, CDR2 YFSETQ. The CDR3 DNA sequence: TGCGCCAGCAGCTTAAAAGGTGGACAGGGGGCGATGAACACCGGGGAGCTGTTTTTT. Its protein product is CASSLKGGQGAMNTGELFF.

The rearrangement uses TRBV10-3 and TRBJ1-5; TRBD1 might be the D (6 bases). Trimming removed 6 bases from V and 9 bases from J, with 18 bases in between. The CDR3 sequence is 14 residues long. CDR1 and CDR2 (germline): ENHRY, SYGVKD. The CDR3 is CAISAEQGGAPQHF. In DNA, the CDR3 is TGTGCCATCAGCGCCGAACAGGGCGGAGCGCCCCAGCATTTT.

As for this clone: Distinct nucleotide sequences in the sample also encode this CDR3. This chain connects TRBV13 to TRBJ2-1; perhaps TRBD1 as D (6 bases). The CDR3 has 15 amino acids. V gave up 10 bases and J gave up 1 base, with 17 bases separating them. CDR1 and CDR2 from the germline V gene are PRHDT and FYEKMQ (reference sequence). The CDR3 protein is CATHASGTSYNEQFF. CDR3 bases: TGTGCCACCCACGCCTCAGGGACATCCTACAATGAGCAGTTCTTC. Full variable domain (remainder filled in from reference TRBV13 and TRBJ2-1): AAGVIQSPRHLIKEKRETATLKCYPIPRHDTVYWYQQGPGQDPQFLISFYEKMQSDKGSIPDRFSAQQFSDYHSELNMSSLELGDSALYFCATHASGTSYNEQFFGPGTRLTVL.

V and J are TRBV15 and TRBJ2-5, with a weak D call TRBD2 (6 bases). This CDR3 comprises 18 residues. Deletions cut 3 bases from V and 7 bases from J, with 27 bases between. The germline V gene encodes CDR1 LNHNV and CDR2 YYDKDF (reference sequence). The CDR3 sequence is CATSRVVGVRDGKRTQYF. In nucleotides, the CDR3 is TGTGCCACCAGCAGGGTTGTCGGTGTGCGGGACGGGAAGAGGACCCAGTACTTC. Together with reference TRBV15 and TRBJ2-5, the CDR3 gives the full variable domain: DAMVIQNPRYQVTQFGKPVTLSCSQTLNHNVMYWYQQKSSQAPKLLFHYYDKDFNNEADTPDNFQSRRPNTSFCFLDIRSPGLGDTAMYLCATSRVVGVRDGKRTQYFGPGTRLLVL.

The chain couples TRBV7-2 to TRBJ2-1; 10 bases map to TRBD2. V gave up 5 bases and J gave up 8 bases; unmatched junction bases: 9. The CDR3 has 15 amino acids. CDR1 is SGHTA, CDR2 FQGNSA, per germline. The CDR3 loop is CASSPKREGRHEQFF. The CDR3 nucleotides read TGTGCCAGCAGCCCAAAGCGGGAGGGCCGGCATGAGCAGTTCTTC. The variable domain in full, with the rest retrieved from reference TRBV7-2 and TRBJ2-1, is GAGVSQSPSNKVTEKGKDVELRCDPISGHTALYWYRQSLGQGLEFLIYFQGNSAPDKSGLPSDRFSAERTGGSVSTLTIQRTQQEDSAVYLCASSPKREGRHEQFFGPGTRLTVL.

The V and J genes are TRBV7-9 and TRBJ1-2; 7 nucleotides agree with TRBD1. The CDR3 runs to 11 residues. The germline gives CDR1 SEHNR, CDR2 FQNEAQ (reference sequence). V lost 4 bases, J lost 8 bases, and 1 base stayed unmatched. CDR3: CASSSDRGYTF. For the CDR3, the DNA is TGTGCCAGCAGCTCGGACAGGGGCTACACCTTC.

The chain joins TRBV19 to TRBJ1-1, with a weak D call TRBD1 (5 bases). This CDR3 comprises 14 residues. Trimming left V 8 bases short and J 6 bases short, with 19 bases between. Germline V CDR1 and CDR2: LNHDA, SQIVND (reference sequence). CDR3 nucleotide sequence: TGTGCCAGTGCTATCAGGGCTGGGTACGCTGAAGCTTTCTTT. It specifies CASAIRAGYAEAFF. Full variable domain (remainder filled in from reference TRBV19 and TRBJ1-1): DGGITQSPKYLFRKEGQNVTLSCEQNLNHDAMYWYRQDPGQGLRLIYYSQIVNDFQKGDIAEGYSVSREKKESFPLTVTSAQKNPTAFYLCASAIRAGYAEAFFGQGTRLTVV.

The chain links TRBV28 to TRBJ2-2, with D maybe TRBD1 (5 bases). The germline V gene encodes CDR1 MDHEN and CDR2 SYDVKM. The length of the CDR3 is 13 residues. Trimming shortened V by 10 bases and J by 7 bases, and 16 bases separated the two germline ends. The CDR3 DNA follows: TGTGCCACGACGGACAATTGGATCGGGGAGCTGTTTTTT. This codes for CATTDNWIGELFF.

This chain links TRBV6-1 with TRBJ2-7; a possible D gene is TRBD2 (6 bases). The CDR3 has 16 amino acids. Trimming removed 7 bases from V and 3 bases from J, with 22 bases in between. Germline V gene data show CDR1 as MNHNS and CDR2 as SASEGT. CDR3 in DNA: TGTGCCAGCATTGAGGGGTCAACGGGAGTGGTCTACGAGCAGTACTTC. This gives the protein CASIEGSTGVVYEQYF.

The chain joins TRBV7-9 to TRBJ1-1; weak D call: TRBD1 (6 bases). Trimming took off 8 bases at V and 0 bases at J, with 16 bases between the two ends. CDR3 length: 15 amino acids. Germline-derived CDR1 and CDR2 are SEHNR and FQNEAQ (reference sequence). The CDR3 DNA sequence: TGTGCCAGCCCCCAGGGGCTGGATATGAACACTGAAGCTTTCTTT. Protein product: CASPQGLDMNTEAFF.

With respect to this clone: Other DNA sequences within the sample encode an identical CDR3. CDR3 protein: CSVELAGAHEQYF. The DNA of the CDR3 is TGCAGCGTTGAGCTAGCGGGAGCGCACGAGCAGTACTTC. V gene TRBV29-1 combines with J gene TRBJ2-7, with 10 nucleotides matching TRBD2. V was pared by 3 bases and J by 5 bases, with 4 bases of the junction left unmatched. Germline CDR1 reads SQVTM; CDR2 reads ANQGSEA. This CDR3 is built from 13 residues.

For the CDR3, the DNA is TGTGCCAGCAGTGTTTGGCAGGCGACCACTGAAGCTTTCTTT. Protein sequence: CASSVWQATTEAFF. The chain recombines TRBV6-5 with TRBJ1-1, with D unresolved. The CDR3 contains 14 residues. Trimming stripped 5 bases from V and 4 bases from J, with 14 bases between. Germline loops: CDR1 MNHEY, CDR2 SVGAGI.

CDR3 sequence reads: CASSYTGMGNGYTF. CDR3 nucleotide sequence: TGTGCCAGCTCTTATACCGGGATGGGGAACGGCTACACCTTC. The rearrangement links TRBV28 to TRBJ1-2; D unclear. Between the trimmed V and J ends, which lost 8 bases and 8 bases, there was a span of 21 bases. The CDR3 contains 14 residues. Germline V CDR1 and CDR2: MDHEN, SYDVKM.

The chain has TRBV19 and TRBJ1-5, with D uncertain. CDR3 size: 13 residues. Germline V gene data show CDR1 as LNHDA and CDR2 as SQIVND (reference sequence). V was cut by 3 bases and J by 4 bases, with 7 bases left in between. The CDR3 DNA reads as TGTGCCAGTAGTATGTCCGGGAATCAGCCCCAGCATTTT. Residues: CASSMSGNQPQHF.

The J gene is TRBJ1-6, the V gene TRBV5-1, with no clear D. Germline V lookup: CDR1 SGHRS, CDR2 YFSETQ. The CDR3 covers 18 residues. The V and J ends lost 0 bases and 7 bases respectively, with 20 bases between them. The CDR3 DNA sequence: TGCGCCAGCAGCTTGGCCCCGGGGAGGGCCAGAGGAAATTCACCCCTCCACTTT. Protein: CASSLAPGRARGNSPLHF.

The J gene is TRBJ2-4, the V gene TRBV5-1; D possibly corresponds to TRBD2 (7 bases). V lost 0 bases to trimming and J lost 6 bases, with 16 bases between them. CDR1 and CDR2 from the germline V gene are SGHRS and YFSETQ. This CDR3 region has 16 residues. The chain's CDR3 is CASSLGGGQSGNIQYF. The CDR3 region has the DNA TGCGCCAGCAGCTTGGGGGGGGGCCAGAGTGGAAACATTCAGTACTTC. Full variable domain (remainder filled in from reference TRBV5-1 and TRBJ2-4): KAGVTQTPRYLIKTRGQQVTLSCSPISGHRSVSWYQQTPGQGLQFLFEYFSETQRNKGNFPGRFSGRQFSNSRSEMNVSTLELGDSALYLCASSLGGGQSGNIQYFGAGTRLSVL.

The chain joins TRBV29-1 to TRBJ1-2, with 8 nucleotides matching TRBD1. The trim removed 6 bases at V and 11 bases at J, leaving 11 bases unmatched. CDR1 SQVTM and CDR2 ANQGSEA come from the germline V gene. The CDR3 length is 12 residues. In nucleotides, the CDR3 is TGCAGCGTAGGACAGGGTATTGGTTGGTACACCTTC. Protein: CSVGQGIGWYTF.

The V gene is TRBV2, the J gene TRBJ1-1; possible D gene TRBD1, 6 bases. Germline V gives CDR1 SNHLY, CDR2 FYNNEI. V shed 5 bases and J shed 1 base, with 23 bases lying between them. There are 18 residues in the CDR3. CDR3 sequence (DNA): TGTGCCAGCAGTTCCCCCAGACAAGGGCAGGGGACGAACACTGAAGCTTTCTTT. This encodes CASSSPRQGQGTNTEAFF.

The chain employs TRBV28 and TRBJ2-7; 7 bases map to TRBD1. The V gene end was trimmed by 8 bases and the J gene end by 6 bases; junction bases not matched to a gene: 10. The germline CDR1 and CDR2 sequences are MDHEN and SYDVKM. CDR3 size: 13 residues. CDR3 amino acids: CASAGTAPPEQYF. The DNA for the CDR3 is TGTGCCAGCGCCGGGACAGCACCTCCCGAGCAGTACTTC.

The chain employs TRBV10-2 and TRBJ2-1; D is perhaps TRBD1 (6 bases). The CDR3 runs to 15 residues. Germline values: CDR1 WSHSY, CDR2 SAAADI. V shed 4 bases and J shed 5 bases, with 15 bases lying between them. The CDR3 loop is CASSGQEFDNNEQFF. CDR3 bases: TGCGCCAGCAGTGGACAGGAGTTTGATAACAATGAGCAGTTCTTC.

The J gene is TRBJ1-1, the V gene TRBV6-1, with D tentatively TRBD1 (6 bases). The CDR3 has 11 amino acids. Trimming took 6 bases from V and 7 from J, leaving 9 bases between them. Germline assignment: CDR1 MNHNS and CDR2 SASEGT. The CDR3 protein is CASSGQYEAFF. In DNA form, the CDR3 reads TGTGCCAGCAGCGGACAGTATGAAGCTTTCTTT.